One and the same sample provided the 32 T cell receptor beta chains below, sequenced in a study of early stage breast cancer tumors. Profiled with immunoSEQ multiplex PCR; TCRdb holds only in-frame clones, not every one. This sample carries tens of thousands of clones, about 89% of them seen once, and the ten largest clones take 5%. The sequencing sample was made of blood. These receptors originate from a person in their 70s with breast cancer.

This chain connects TRBV30 to TRBJ1-1, with TRBD1 matching over 7 bases. The CDR3 runs to 14 residues. J gave up 4 bases and V 0 bases, and 5 bases lay outside the gene matches. Germline V gene sequence: CDR1 GTSNPN, CDR2 SVGIG (reference sequence). The CDR3 spells CAWSVGAGGTEAFF. DNA of the CDR3: TGTGCCTGGAGTGTAGGGGCAGGGGGCACTGAAGCTTTCTTT.

The chain has TRBV6-1 and TRBJ2-1; 8 nucleotides match TRBD2. This CDR3 contains 13 residues. Unmatched junction bases numbered 13, after V lost 6 bases and J lost 15 bases. Germline values: CDR1 MNHNS, CDR2 SASEGT. CDR3 nucleotides: TGTGCCAGCAGCCCAACTAGCGGTTGGGCGGTGTTCTTC. It encodes CASSPTSGWAVFF.

This CDR3 reads CASSLGQNSAGELFF. The CDR3 DNA reads as TGTGCCAGCAGCTTAGGACAGAATAGTGCCGGGGAGCTGTTTTTT. The chain has TRBV7-9 and TRBJ2-2; D is perhaps TRBD1 (5 bases). Germline V gives CDR1 SEHNR, CDR2 FQNEAQ (reference sequence). Trimming shortened V by 1 base and J by 6 bases, and 12 bases separated the two germline ends. CDR3 length: 15 amino acids. Looking up the rest from reference TRBV7-9 and TRBJ2-2 gives the full variable domain: DTGVSQNPRHKITKRGQNVTFRCDPISEHNRLYWYRQTLGQGPEFLTYFQNEAQLEKSRLLSDRFSAERPKGSFSTLEIQRTEQGDSAMYLCASSLGQNSAGELFFGEGSRLTVL.

The rearrangement uses TRBV30 and TRBJ2-3; tentative D call: TRBD2 (7 bases). CDR3 length: 15 amino acids. V lost 0 bases to trimming and J lost 5 bases, with 15 bases between them. Germline loops: CDR1 GTSNPN, CDR2 SVGIG (reference sequence). The chain's CDR3 is CAWSVLGGARDTQYF. In DNA form, the CDR3 reads TGTGCCTGGAGTGTATTGGGGGGGGCCAGAGATACGCAGTATTTT.

The V gene is TRBV10-3, the J gene TRBJ1-1; TRBD1 is a possible D gene (5 bases). Germline V gene sequence: CDR1 ENHRY, CDR2 SYGVKD. The CDR3 runs to 16 residues. V was trimmed by 3 bases and J by 0 bases, leaving 14 bases between them. The CDR3 loop reads CAISDSSEDMNTEAFF. The CDR3 region has the DNA TGTGCCATCAGTGATTCCAGTGAGGACATGAACACTGAAGCTTTCTTT.

The gene calls are TRBV6-5 and TRBJ1-5, with TRBD1 as a possible D gene (6 bases). The CDR3 covers 14 residues. Deletions cut 2 bases from V and 7 bases from J, with 12 bases between. Germline V gene data show CDR1 as MNHEY and CDR2 as SVGAGI. The CDR3 here is CASSYHREGQPQHF. The CDR3 nucleotides read TGTGCCAGCAGTTACCACAGGGAGGGACAGCCCCAGCATTTT.

The chain uses TRBV9 and TRBJ2-7, with 9 bases fitting TRBD2. Per the germline V gene, CDR1 is SGDLS and CDR2 is YYNGEE. V shed 0 bases and J 2 bases; nucleotides not matched to a gene: 3. This CDR3 comprises 15 residues. DNA for the CDR3: TGTGCCAGCAGCGTAGGACTAGCGGTTACCTACGAGCAGTACTTC. Its translation: CASSVGLAVTYEQYF. The whole variable domain, filled in from reference TRBV9 and TRBJ2-7, reads DSGVTQTPKHLITATGQRVTLRCSPRSGDLSVYWYQQSLDQGLQFLIQYYNGEERAKGNILERFSAQQFPDLHSELNLSSLELGDSALYFCASSVGLAVTYEQYFGPGTRLTVT.

V usage is TRBV9 and J usage is TRBJ2-1; 7 bases align to TRBD2. CDR1 is SGDLS and CDR2 is YYNGEE in the germline V gene. This CDR3 has 14 residues. V lost 4 bases to trimming and J lost 8 bases; unmatched junction nucleotides: 9. CDR3 sequence: CASSPQAGFYEQFF. CDR3 nucleotides: TGTGCCAGCAGCCCCCAAGCGGGATTTTATGAGCAGTTCTTC.

The chain has TRBV6-5 and TRBJ1-6; D remains ambiguous. Germline V gene sequence: CDR1 MNHEY, CDR2 SVGAGI. V was clipped by 6 bases and J by 0 bases, with 6 bases between them. The CDR3 length is 14 residues. CDR3 nucleotide sequence: TGTGCCAGCAGCAGAAGCTCCTATAATTCACCCCTCCACTTT. Its protein is CASSRSSYNSPLHF.

This chain links TRBV12-5 with TRBJ2-3, with 7 bases identical to TRBD1. J lost 4 bases, V lost 3 bases, and 7 bases had no gene match. CDR1 and CDR2 from the germline V gene are LGHNT and FRNRAP. The CDR3 has 15 residues. In DNA form, the CDR3 reads TGTGCTAGTGGTTTAGGGACAGCCGGGGCAGATACGCAGTATTTT. Translating gives CASGLGTAGADTQYF.

This chain joins TRBV2 and TRBJ2-1, with D possibly matching TRBD1 (6 bases). The germline V gene encodes CDR1 SNHLY and CDR2 FYNNEI. V shed 3 bases and J shed 6 bases, with 15 bases lying between them. The CDR3 consists of 15 residues. The CDR3 DNA sequence: TGTGCCAGCAGTGACCCGAGTCACAGGGCCAATGAGCAGTTCTTC. It encodes CASSDPSHRANEQFF. The whole variable domain, filled in from reference TRBV2 and TRBJ2-1, reads EPEVTQTPSHQVTQMGQEVILRCVPISNHLYFYWYRQILGQKVEFLVSFYNNEISEKSEIFDDQFSVERPDGSNFTLKIRSTKLEDSAMYFCASSDPSHRANEQFFGPGTRLTVL.

This clone was recorded only once. The genes are TRBV29-1 and TRBJ2-3, with a possible D match to TRBD1 (5 bases). The CDR3 has 16 residues. With 4 bases removed from V and 6 bases from J, the gap between germline ends came to 23 bases. Germline V CDR1 and CDR2: SQVTM, ANQGSEA. The CDR3: CSVGVRDRTKGDTQYF. The CDR3 region has the DNA TGCAGCGTTGGGGTTCGTGACCGGACAAAAGGGGATACGCAGTATTTT.

V gene TRBV6-1 combines with J gene TRBJ1-5; 9 nucleotides line up with TRBD1. Trimming took 1 base from V and 5 from J; bases not matched to a gene: 3. This CDR3 has 15 amino acids. Germline V CDR1 and CDR2: MNHNS, SASEGT. The CDR3 bases are TGTGCCAGCAGTGAAGACGACAGGGGGGATCAGCCCCAGCATTTT. Protein: CASSEDDRGDQPQHF.

The CDR3 loop is CASSPQAGEQYF. The CDR3 nucleotides are TGTGCCAGCAGCCCACAAGCGGGCGAGCAGTACTTC. The V gene is TRBV6-5, the J gene TRBJ2-7; weak D call: TRBD2 (6 bases). This CDR3 has 12 residues. Per the germline V gene, CDR1 is MNHEY and CDR2 is SVGAGI. V was trimmed by 6 bases and J by 6 bases, leaving 12 bases between them.

The chain employs TRBV11-3 and TRBJ2-5; D is uncertain. The CDR3 contains 14 residues. Germline V lookup: CDR1 SGHNT, CDR2 YENEEA. V gave up 5 bases and J gave up 4 bases, with 14 bases separating them. The CDR3 DNA is TGTGCCAGCAGCCGATCCAGACTGGGAGAGACCCAGTACTTC. This encodes CASSRSRLGETQYF.

V and J are TRBV9 and TRBJ2-7; 8 bases are a match to TRBD1. Germline-derived CDR1 and CDR2 are SGDLS and YYNGEE. This CDR3 is 15 amino acids long. V dropped 0 bases and J dropped 3; count of bases not matched to a gene: 5. In nucleotides, the CDR3 is TGTGCCAGCAGCGTAGGGGACAGGCGGGTCTACGAGCAGTACTTC. Its protein is CASSVGDRRVYEQYF.

The chain employs TRBV10-3 and TRBJ2-1; no clear D. This CDR3 has 14 residues. V shed 10 bases and J shed 2 bases, with 15 bases lying between them. The V gene's germline CDR1 is ENHRY and CDR2 SYGVKD. CDR3 sequence (DNA): TGTGCCACCACCCCCGTAGTAGCCTACAATGAGCAGTTCTTC. As protein: CATTPVVAYNEQFF.

This chain uses TRBV19 with TRBJ1-2; D not certain. Germline CDR1 is LNHDA and CDR2 is SQIVND (reference sequence). The ends were cut back, 5 bases at V and 8 bases at J, with 18 bases in the middle. CDR3 length: 14 residues. CDR3 amino acids: CASSDEEPYWGYTF. CDR3 nucleotide sequence: TGTGCCAGTAGTGACGAGGAGCCCTATTGGGGCTACACCTTC.

The chain combines TRBV10-3 with TRBJ2-3, with TRBD2 identical over 13 bases. From germline, CDR1 is ENHRY and CDR2 SYGVKD. The CDR3 extends over 19 amino acids. Unmatched junction bases numbered 11, after V lost 5 bases and J lost 0 bases. As DNA, the CDR3 is TGTGCCATCAGTAGGACTAGCGGGGGAAATACTGCTAGCACAGATACGCAGTATTTT. Translating gives CAISRTSGGNTASTDTQYF.

The chain couples TRBV7-3 to TRBJ2-3; the match to TRBD1 covers 8 bases. CDR1 is SGHTA, CDR2 FQGTGA, per germline. Trimming at V came to 5 bases and at J to 2 bases, leaving 9 bases not matched to a gene. The CDR3 is made up of 16 amino acids. The CDR3 is CASSPLGTGPTDTQYF. CDR3 in DNA: TGTGCCAGCAGCCCTCTAGGGACAGGACCCACAGATACGCAGTATTTT.

CDR3: CSRLPADTQYF. CDR3 DNA sequence: TGCAGTAGACTCCCGGCAGATACGCAGTATTTT. The chain carries TRBV20-1 and TRBJ2-3; D uncertain. V was pared by 8 bases and J by 4 bases, with 10 bases between. The CDR3 has 11 amino acids. CDR1 and CDR2 (germline): DFQATT, SNEGSKA (reference sequence).

The chain is built from TRBV5-4 and TRBJ1-5; TRBD1 might be the D (6 bases). Deletions cut 3 bases from V and 4 bases from J, with 11 bases between. Germline CDR1 and CDR2: SGHNT and YYREEE (reference sequence). CDR3 length: 14 amino acids. CDR3 sequence reads: CASSSRGVNQPQHF. The CDR3 bases are TGTGCCAGCAGCTCCAGGGGCGTAAATCAGCCCCAGCATTTT.

The chain is built from TRBV11-3 and TRBJ2-1, with 13 bases that match TRBD2. Trimming cost V 6 bases and J 9 bases; bases outside gene matches: 8. This CDR3 has 15 amino acids. CDR1 is SGHNT, CDR2 YENEEA, per germline. The CDR3 DNA reads as TGTGCCAGCAGTTCAACTAGCGGGGGGGCCTTTGAGCAGTTCTTC. It is translated as CASSSTSGGAFEQFF.

This sequence joins TRBV6-1 and TRBJ1-2; 11 positions agree with TRBD1. J gave up 5 bases and V 6 bases, and 2 bases lay outside the gene matches. This CDR3 is 13 amino acids long. Germline CDR1 is MNHNS and CDR2 is SASEGT. CDR3 loop: CASRDRGLYGYTF. For the CDR3, the DNA is TGTGCCAGCAGGGACAGGGGGCTATATGGCTACACCTTC.

The gene calls are TRBV18 and TRBJ1-3; the match to TRBD1 covers 10 bases. CDR3 length equals 18 residues. V gave up 5 bases and J gave up 2 bases; unmatched junction bases: 12. Germline V lookup: CDR1 KGHSH, CDR2 LQKENI. CDR3 loop: CASSAKAPGQGAGNTIYF. The CDR3, as DNA: TGTGCCAGCTCAGCCAAAGCCCCTGGACAGGGGGCTGGAAACACCATATATTTT.

This clone has only one observation. The CDR3 sequence: CAWKTGYEQFF. The CDR3 DNA reads as TGTGCCTGGAAAACAGGGTATGAGCAGTTCTTC. The chain uses TRBV30 and TRBJ2-1, with D maybe TRBD1 (6 bases). The length of the CDR3 is 11 residues. CDR1 and CDR2 (germline): GTSNPN, SVGIG (reference sequence). V was shortened by 4 bases and J by 8 bases, with 9 bases between the two germline ends.

The DNA of the CDR3 is TGTGCCACCGAGTGGCGGGCGACCGGGGAGCTGTTTTTT. Its protein is CATEWRATGELFF. V usage is TRBV28 and J usage is TRBJ2-2; tentative D call: TRBD2 (5 bases). Trimming took off 10 bases at V and 5 bases at J, with 14 bases between the two ends. Germline CDR1 is MDHEN and CDR2 is SYDVKM. The CDR3 is 13 amino acids. The full variable domain, with the rest looked up from reference TRBV28 and TRBJ2-2, is DVKVTQSSRYLVKRTGEKVFLECVQDMDHENMFWYRQDPGLGLRLIYFSYDVKMKEKGDIPEGYSVSREKKERFSLILESASTNQTSMYLCATEWRATGELFFGEGSRLTVL.

This chain uses TRBV18 with TRBJ2-3, with 9 bases fitting TRBD2. Germline CDR1 is KGHSH and CDR2 is LQKENI. The CDR3 sequence is 18 residues long. The V segment lost 6 bases and the J segment 4 bases; nucleotides outside the gene matches: 17. The DNA for the CDR3 is TGTGCCAGCTCGCGCGTGGCTTCGGGACTAGCAGCCTCAGATACGCAGTATTTT. Its protein is CASSRVASGLAASDTQYF.

The chain is built from TRBV15 and TRBJ2-7; 8 bases are a match to TRBD1. Losses at the gene ends were 1 base for V and 2 bases for J; bases not matched to a gene: 4. CDR3 length: 15 residues. CDR1 and CDR2 from the germline V gene are LNHNV and YYDKDF (reference sequence). CDR3 protein: CATSRGGQAAYEQYF. The CDR3 coding sequence is TGTGCCACCAGCAGAGGGGGACAGGCCGCCTACGAGCAGTACTTC.

The chain joins TRBV7-2 to TRBJ2-7; TRBD1 is a possible D gene (5 bases). The V gene lost 5 bases and the J gene lost 3 bases, with 8 bases spanning the gap. The CDR3 runs to 12 residues. Germline-derived CDR1 and CDR2 are SGHTA and FQGNSA. CDR3 bases: TGTGCCAGCAGCCCCACAGGCTACGAGCAGTACTTC. This codes for CASSPTGYEQYF.

The chain has TRBV15 and TRBJ1-5, with D tentatively TRBD1 (5 bases). The V end lost 0 bases, the J end lost 4 bases, and 10 bases lay between the germline ends. In germline, CDR1 is LNHNV, CDR2 YYDKDF (reference sequence). The CDR3 has 15 amino acids. For the CDR3, the DNA is TGTGCCACCAGCAGAGAAAGGGGCCCAAATCAGCCCCAGCATTTT. Amino acids: CATSRERGPNQPQHF.

J is TRBJ1-1 and V is TRBV19, with TRBD1 identical over 7 bases. V was pared by 4 bases and J by 0 bases, with 8 bases of the junction left unmatched. Germline V gene data show CDR1 as LNHDA and CDR2 as SQIVND (reference sequence). This CDR3 spans 16 amino acids. The CDR3 here is CASSKDQGVLNTEAFF. CDR3 bases: TGTGCCAGTAGTAAAGATCAGGGGGTTTTGAACACTGAAGCTTTCTTT.